This T cell receptor beta chain was documented in a study of B cell selection in AIRE deficiency. Notes on this clone: What it recognizes is unknown.

The CDR3 loop spans 12 amino acids. Germline V gene lookup returns CDR1 ENHRY and CDR2 SYGVKD. Trimming pared 4 bases from V and 2 bases from J, leaving 5 bases between. Conventional CD4 T cells were sorted as CD4+CD127+ cells. Libraries were prepared by immunoSEQ multiplex PCR; TCRdb keeps only in-frame clonotypes and omits some of them. This sample has about 23,000 clones; around 97% occur once, and the top ten carry approximately 0.15%. Study-wide results and caveats: Tconv and Treg cells from AIRE-deficient patients resembled healthy donors in TCRBV usage, CDR3 length and diversity. Roughly 28% of healthy-shared Treg TCRbeta sequences appeared in patient Tconv cells.

The chain carries TRBV10-3 and TRBJ2-5; D is unresolved. Sequenced: conventional CD4+ T cells sorted from PBMCs. This TCR derives from a human donor with AIRE deficiency. The CDR3 is CAISVDQETQYF. The CDR3 region has the DNA TGTGCCATCAGTGTTGATCAAGAGACCCAGTACTTC.